This TCR beta chain is from a study of metastatic and nonmetastatic thyroid tumors. Overall study results and limits: Reportedly, malignant thyroid tumors had significantly higher TCR beta diversity than benign nodules, in blood and tumor.

All patients were untreated before thyroid surgery. Regarding this clone: Its antigen is unknown.

Methods used by the authors: For papillary thyroid cancer, a distant-metastasis classifier was constructed from CDR3 differences observed across clinicopathological groups. TCRdb re-clonotyped the PCR reads via MiXCR. It is TCRdb's table, rather than the study itself, that gives the V and J calls and clone size. Here the sample spans about 12,000 clones, around 29% being singletons. Deletions cut 6 bases from V and 2 bases from J, with 16 bases between. CDR3 length: 15 residues. CDR1 and CDR2 (germline): SGHTA, FQGNSA. The TCR comes from a female donor with papillary thyroid cancer or a benign thyroid nodule (not recorded which). Some clones in this sample may be carry-over from other donors' samples. The sequenced material came from tumor tissue. V is TRBV7-2 and J is TRBJ1-1; possible D gene TRBD1, 5 bases. The CDR3 nucleotides read TGTGCCAGCAGTTCCTTGCTGGGACTAAACACTGAAGCTTTCTTT. Its translation is CASSSLLGLNTEAFF.